The 30 T cell receptor beta chains below were found in one sample sequenced in a study of T cell responses to AZD1222 COVID-19 vaccine. The repertoire was sequenced with immunoSEQ multiplex PCR; TCRdb's copy has only in-frame clones and lacks some. The sample consists of under 200,000 clones, around 93% of them appearing once. Sequencing used peripheral blood, obtained on day 0 of AZD1222 vaccination. Source of these receptors: an adult in good health.

The rearrangement uses TRBV3-1 (or the pseudogene TRBV3-2) and TRBJ1-6; no reliable D call. Between the trimmed V and J ends, which lost 1 base and 10 bases, there was a span of 11 bases. CDR3 length equals 14 residues. Per germline, CDR1 LGHDT and CDR2 YNNKEL (reference sequence). This chain's CDR3 is CASSQVPGESPLHF. The DNA for the CDR3 is TGTGCCAGCAGCCAAGTACCAGGAGAATCACCCCTCCACTTT.

This clone was observed a single time. The V gene is TRBV18, the J gene TRBJ1-4; 8 positions match TRBD1. The CDR3 is made up of 17 amino acids. The junction had 17 bases not matched to a gene; V was cut back by 4 bases and J by 10 bases. Germline loops: CDR1 KGHSH, CDR2 LQKENI. Here the CDR3 DNA reads TGTGCCAGCTCACTGATAGTACCGGGACAGGCGGAGGCAAAACTGTTTTTT. Translation gives CASSLIVPGQAEAKLFF.

The chain is built from TRBV30 and TRBJ1-6; D gene ambiguous. The germline gives CDR1 GTSNPN, CDR2 SVGIG (reference sequence). CDR3 size: 11 residues. Trimming stripped 0 bases from V and 10 bases from J, with 4 bases between. The CDR3, as DNA: TGTGCCTGGAGTGTACACTCACCCCTCCACTTT. This encodes CAWSVHSPLHF. Looking up the rest from reference TRBV30 and TRBJ1-6 gives the full variable domain: SQTIHQWPATLVQPVGSPLSLECTVEGTSNPNLYWYRQAAGRGLQLLFYSVGIGQISSEVPQNLSASRPQDRQFILSSKKLLLSDSGFYLCAWSVHSPLHFGNGTRLTVT.

This chain links TRBV27 with TRBJ1-1, with TRBD1 matching over 11 bases. This CDR3 has 15 amino acids. V lost 3 bases, J lost 6 bases, and 6 bases stayed unmatched. From germline, CDR1 is MNHEY and CDR2 SMNVEV (reference sequence). CDR3 in amino acids: CASSLRGQGVSEAFF. The CDR3 DNA sequence: TGTGCCAGCAGTTTGAGGGGACAGGGGGTCTCTGAAGCTTTCTTT.

The chain recombines TRBV29-1 with TRBJ1-6, with 7 positions matching TRBD1. The CDR3 has 13 amino acids. After removal of 7 bases from V and 8 bases from J, the junction contained 8 bases not matched to a gene. Germline-derived CDR1 and CDR2 are SQVTM and ANQGSEA. CDR3 protein: CSARQGPDSPLHF. The CDR3 nucleotides read TGCAGCGCCAGACAGGGTCCCGATTCACCCCTCCACTTT.

The J gene is TRBJ2-7, the V gene TRBV6-4; tentatively, D is TRBD1 (6 bases). Trimming took off 4 bases at V and 10 bases at J, with 17 bases between the two ends. The germline V gene has CDR1 MRHNA and CDR2 SNTAGT. The CDR3 runs 13 residues. The chain's CDR3 is CASSAVTGQEQYF. The CDR3 DNA follows: TGTGCCAGCAGTGCCGTGACAGGTCAGGAACAGTACTTC.

The CDR3 region has the DNA TGTGCCAGCAGCAACCCGGACAGGGGATTTATCACTGAAGCTTTCTTT. This gives the protein CASSNPDRGFITEAFF. The gene calls are TRBV28 and TRBJ1-1, with TRBD1 matching 9 bases. The CDR3 has 16 residues. J lost 4 bases, V lost 6 bases, and 12 bases had no gene match. Germline V lookup: CDR1 MDHEN, CDR2 SYDVKM.

The chain joins TRBV7-3 to TRBJ1-1; TRBD1 is a possible D gene (6 bases). CDR1 and CDR2 (germline): SGHTA, FQGTGA. There are 17 residues in the CDR3. V was cut by 10 bases and J by 4 bases, with 28 bases left in between. The CDR3, as DNA: TGTGCCACCCTTGGGGGCCTCGGGCGAGCCGGGGGCACTGAAGCTTTCTTT. It is translated as CATLGGLGRAGGTEAFF.

The chain couples TRBV10-1 to TRBJ2-7; D uncertain. Looked up from germline, CDR1 is WNHNN and CDR2 is SYGVQD (reference sequence). V lost 4 bases to trimming and J lost 2 bases, with 9 bases between them. CDR3 length: 13 amino acids. The CDR3 region has the DNA TGCGCCAGCAGTGCTTCAGTAACCTACGAGCAGTACTTC. Protein: CASSASVTYEQYF.

This chain uses TRBV30 with TRBJ1-2, with TRBD1 identical over 7 bases. CDR1 is GTSNPN, CDR2 SVGIG, per germline (reference sequence). The V and J ends lost 0 bases and 8 bases, in that order; junction bases with no gene match: 6. This CDR3 spans 13 amino acids. DNA of the CDR3: TGTGCCTGGAGTGTAGGACAGGTCGGCGGCTACACCTTC. As protein: CAWSVGQVGGYTF.

The chain links TRBV12-3 or TRBV12-4 to TRBJ2-7, with TRBD2 identical over 9 bases. This CDR3 is built from 13 residues. Losses at the gene ends were 5 bases for V and 2 bases for J; bases not matched to a gene: 1. The CDR3 DNA sequence: TGTGCCAGCAGTGCTAGCGGGACCTACGAGCAGTACTTC. It codes for CASSASGTYEQYF.

This rearrangement joins TRBV12-2 to TRBJ1-1; no check of the table's D call, TRBD1, against the DNA was made. TRBV12-2 is recorded as a pseudogene. The CDR3 sequence is 14 residues long. CDR3 DNA: TGTGCAAGTCGCTTAGCGGGGGCGGACACTGAAGCTTTCTTT. Amino acid sequence: CASRLAGADTEAFF.

J is TRBJ2-1 and V is TRBV7-2; no definite D call. The V gene's germline CDR1 is SGHTA and CDR2 FQGNSA. V was pared by 3 bases and J by 8 bases, with 5 bases between. The CDR3 sequence is 11 residues long. The CDR3 loop is CASSLIYEQFF. The CDR3 DNA sequence: TGTGCCAGCAGCTTGATCTATGAGCAGTTCTTC.

CDR3 sequence: CASSFGTGVDYGYTF. In DNA, the CDR3 is TGTGCCAGCAGCTTTGGGACAGGGGTCGACTATGGCTACACCTTC. The genes are TRBV5-4 and TRBJ1-2; 10 nucleotides agree with TRBD1. Germline V gene sequence: CDR1 SGHNT, CDR2 YYREEE (reference sequence). This CDR3 comprises 15 residues. The V and J ends lost 2 bases and 3 bases, in that order; junction bases with no gene match: 4.

This chain's CDR3 is CASSQDQVIYF. CDR3 nucleotides: TGCGCCAGCAGCCAAGACCAGGTCATATATTTT. This sequence joins TRBV4-1 and TRBJ1-3; D gene uncertain. The CDR3 is made up of 11 amino acids. Germline V gives CDR1 MGHRA, CDR2 YSYEKL. V dropped 0 bases and J dropped 12 bases, with 6 bases sitting between them.

This clone was found once. V gene TRBV29-1 combines with J gene TRBJ1-3; D remains unclear. Germline V gives CDR1 SQVTM, CDR2 ANQGSEA. The ends were cut back, 7 bases at V and 4 bases at J, with 8 bases in the middle. There are 11 residues in the CDR3. The CDR3: CSASAGNTIYF. For the CDR3, the DNA is TGCAGCGCCTCGGCGGGAAACACCATATATTTT.

The chain joins TRBV28 to TRBJ2-7; D ambiguous. Germline V gives CDR1 MDHEN, CDR2 SYDVKM. CDR3 size: 12 residues. The ends were cut back, 4 bases at V and 0 bases at J, with 4 bases in the middle. CDR3 sequence: CASSSFSYEQYF. CDR3 nucleotide sequence: TGTGCCAGCAGTTCCTTCTCCTACGAGCAGTACTTC.

CDR3 DNA sequence: TGTGCCAGCTCACCATCGACACCCTCAAGAGGGACCGGGGAGCTGTTTTTT. The encoded protein is CASSPSTPSRGTGELFF. The V and J genes are TRBV18 and TRBJ2-2, with D possibly matching TRBD2 (5 bases). The V end was cut by 2 bases, the J end by 5 bases, with 18 bases between. CDR1 and CDR2 (germline): KGHSH, LQKENI. CDR3 length: 17 residues.

The genes are TRBV5-5 and TRBJ2-7; D is unclear. Per germline, CDR1 SGHKS and CDR2 YYEKEE (reference sequence). V was clipped by 3 bases and J by 5 bases, with 18 bases between them. The CDR3 is 15 amino acids. CDR3 protein: CASSSSPTRLHEQYF. The CDR3 bases are TGTGCCAGCAGCTCCTCCCCGACCAGACTCCACGAGCAGTACTTC.

The rearrangement uses TRBV5-5 and TRBJ2-7; the D gene could be TRBD1 or TRBD2 (6 bases each). Germline CDR1 and CDR2: SGHKS and YYEKEE (reference sequence). Trimming shortened V by 0 bases and J by 4 bases, and 14 bases separated the two germline ends. The length of the CDR3 is 15 residues. CDR3 nucleotides: TGTGCCAGCAGCTTGGAGGGGGGAGCCCGTTACGAGCAGTACTTC. It translates to CASSLEGGARYEQYF.

This chain links TRBV19 with TRBJ2-7; D might be TRBD1 (5 bases). CDR1 is LNHDA, CDR2 SQIVND, per germline (reference sequence). The V gene lost 3 bases and the J gene lost 5 bases, with 8 bases spanning the gap. The CDR3 covers 12 residues. CDR3 in amino acids: CASSIKGDEQYF. The CDR3 DNA follows: TGTGCCAGTAGTATCAAAGGGGACGAGCAGTACTTC.

The rearrangement uses TRBV28 and TRBJ2-3; the D gene could be TRBD1 or TRBD2 (5 bases each). Germline V gene lookup returns CDR1 MDHEN and CDR2 SYDVKM. The CDR3 is 16 amino acids. V dropped 4 bases and J dropped 0 bases, with 14 bases sitting between them. Here the CDR3 DNA reads TGTGCCAGCAGTTCTCCAACTGGGGACAGCACAGATACGCAGTATTTT. Translated: CASSSPTGDSTDTQYF.

The chain is built from TRBV4-1 and TRBJ1-1; TRBD1 might be the D (6 bases). Germline CDR1 is MGHRA and CDR2 is YSYEKL. The CDR3 runs 15 residues. Deletions cut 4 bases from V and 4 bases from J, with 16 bases between. The CDR3 DNA follows: TGCGCCAGCAGCCCCCTGGAGGGGGGGCGCACTGAAGCTTTCTTT. Protein product: CASSPLEGGRTEAFF.

V gene TRBV5-1 combines with J gene TRBJ1-2; 8 bases fit TRBD1. There are 13 residues in the CDR3. Germline CDR1 is SGHRS and CDR2 is YFSETQ. The trim removed 0 bases at V and 7 bases at J, leaving 2 bases unmatched. This chain's CDR3 is CASSLGQGFGYTF. In DNA, the CDR3 is TGCGCCAGCAGCTTGGGACAGGGGTTTGGCTACACCTTC.

The J gene is TRBJ2-1, the V gene TRBV5-1, with TRBD2 identical over 14 bases. Per the germline V gene, CDR1 is SGHRS and CDR2 is YFSETQ. V shed 1 base and J 0 bases; nucleotides not matched to a gene: 3. There are 18 residues in the CDR3. This chain's CDR3 is CASSLWGTSGSSYNEQFF. The CDR3, as DNA: TGCGCCAGCAGCTTGTGGGGGACTAGCGGGAGCTCCTACAATGAGCAGTTCTTC.

The chain combines TRBV7-8 with TRBJ1-1; D remains ambiguous. The CDR3 is 11 residues long. The V gene's germline CDR1 is SGHVS and CDR2 FQNEAQ. V was pared by 4 bases and J by 5 bases, with 5 bases between. CDR3 coding DNA: TGTGCCAGCAGCTCGTATACTGAAGCTTTCTTT. This gives the protein CASSSYTEAFF. Based on the CDR3 plus reference TRBV7-8 and TRBJ1-1, the full variable domain is GAGVSQSPRYKVAKRGQDVALRCDPISGHVSLFWYQQALGQGPEFLTYFQNEAQLDKSGLPSDRFFAERPEGSVSTLKIQRTQQEDSAVYLCASSSYTEAFFGQGTRLTVV.

The V call is TRBV2, the J call TRBJ1-2; 7 bases align to TRBD1. The CDR3 runs 13 residues. J gave up 4 bases and V 7 bases, and 6 bases lay outside the gene matches. Germline assignment: CDR1 SNHLY and CDR2 FYNNEI. This chain's CDR3 is CASTTDRTYGYTF. DNA for the CDR3: TGTGCCAGCACTACGGACAGGACCTATGGCTACACCTTC.

This chain connects TRBV28 to TRBJ2-7; maybe TRBD2 (6 bases). The CDR3 has 17 amino acids. CDR1 and CDR2 (germline): MDHEN, SYDVKM. Trimming took 2 bases from V and 5 from J, leaving 22 bases between them. The CDR3 DNA follows: TGTGCCAGCAGTTTAGGCCTAGCGTACAACTCCTTCCACGAGCAGTACTTC. Residues: CASSLGLAYNSFHEQYF.

The chain recombines TRBV24-1 with TRBJ2-3; D perhaps matches TRBD2 (6 bases). V lost 9 bases and J lost 4, with 13 bases in between. There are 13 residues in the CDR3. Germline loops: CDR1 KGHDR, CDR2 SFDVKD. The CDR3 coding sequence is TGTGCCACCTCCGGGCCGGGGGCAGATACGCAGTATTTT. It encodes CATSGPGADTQYF.

The chain combines TRBV11-2 with TRBJ1-1; the D is unclear. Trimming pared 3 bases from V and 1 base from J, leaving 6 bases between. The CDR3 has 13 amino acids. Germline-derived CDR1 and CDR2 are SGHAT and FQNNGV. CDR3 region: CASSFQENTEAFF. The CDR3 nucleotides are TGTGCCAGCAGCTTTCAGGAGAACACTGAAGCTTTCTTT.